The rows below give T cell receptor beta chains drawn from one sample of a study of cytomegalovirus exposure and HLA in healthy donors. Clones were sequenced by immunoSEQ multiplex PCR, and TCRdb holds only the in-frame ones, with some missing. The table records some 110,000 clones, about 70% of them present only once. The sample taken for sequencing was PBMCs. Receptor source: a man aged 30-40 years in good health and CMV-seropositive. CDR3s include the opening cysteine and the closing phenylalanine or tryptophan. Fields, in order: clone size, J gene, D gene, V gene, CDR3 protein, CDR3 DNA. D genes are given only for firm matches. Size is omitted from some rows. Given values are once, few, many or a class for expanded clones.

size: -
J: TRBJ1-5
D: -
V: TRBV10-2
CDR3: CASGQGGNQPQHF
DNA: TGCGCCAGCGGGCAGGGTGGCAATCAGCCCCAGCATTTT

size: -
J: TRBJ2-4
D: -
V: TRBV5-6
CDR3: CASSLSGVQGGIQYF
DNA: TGTGCCAGCAGCTTGTCCGGGGTCCAAGGGGGCATTCAGTACTTC

size: few
J: TRBJ1-6
D: TRBD1
V: TRBV5-5
CDR3: CASSASGTGIHF
DNA: TGTGCCAGCAGCGCCTCCGGGACAGGGATCCACTTT

size: -
J: TRBJ1-5
D: TRBD1
V: TRBV14
CDR3: CASSQKTRDRSHVNQPQHF
DNA: TGTGCCAGCAGCCAAAAGACCCGGGACAGAAGTCATGTCAATCAGCCCCAGCATTTT

size: -
J: TRBJ1-2
D: -
V: TRBV2
CDR3: CASSATGIYGYTF
DNA: TGTGCCAGCAGTGCCACAGGGATCTATGGCTACACCTTC

size: -
J: TRBJ2-7
D: TRBD2
V: TRBV5-4
CDR3: CASSLGLAGVGEQYF
DNA: TGTGCCAGCAGCTTGGGACTAGCGGGGGTAGGCGAGCAGTACTTC

size: -
J: TRBJ2-1
D: -
V: TRBV30
CDR3: CAGRTPGSYNEQFF
DNA: TGTGCCGGAAGGACACCCGGTTCCTACAATGAGCAGTTCTTC

size: -
J: TRBJ2-2
D: TRBD2
V: TRBV2
CDR3: CASSPSGGANTGELFF
DNA: TGTGCCAGCAGTCCTAGCGGGGGGGCGAACACCGGGGAGCTGTTTTTT

size: few
J: TRBJ1-1
D: TRBD1
V: TRBV19
CDR3: CASSITGGANTEAFF
DNA: TGTGCCAGTAGTATCACAGGGGGCGCGAACACTGAAGCTTTCTTT

size: -
J: TRBJ2-1
D: TRBD2
V: TRBV28
CDR3: CASSIGTSGVTYNEQFF
DNA: TGTGCCAGCAGTATCGGGACTAGCGGGGTCACCTACAATGAGCAGTTCTTC

size: -
J: TRBJ2-5
D: -
V: TRBV4-1
CDR3: CASSQEGGREQYF
DNA: TGCGCCAGCAGCCAAGAAGGCGGTCGGGAGCAGTACTTC

size: -
J: TRBJ1-1
D: TRBD1
V: TRBV27
CDR3: CASSWSGGTEAFF
DNA: TGTGCCAGCAGTTGGTCAGGGGGGACTGAAGCTTTCTTT

size: -
J: TRBJ1-2
D: TRBD1
V: TRBV10-1
CDR3: CASSRDRGPYGYTF
DNA: TGCGCCAGCAGCCGGGACAGGGGCCCATATGGCTACACCTTC

size: -
J: TRBJ1-4
D: -
V: TRBV4-2
CDR3: CASSPATTTNEKLFF
DNA: TGTGCCAGCAGCCCCGCTACGACAACTAATGAAAAACTGTTTTTT

size: -
J: TRBJ1-1
D: -
V: TRBV11-2
CDR3: CASSLYGENTEAFF
DNA: TGTGCCAGCAGCTTGTACGGGGAGAACACTGAAGCTTTCTTT

size: -
J: TRBJ1-5
D: -
V: TRBV5-1
CDR3: CASSLEGGKNQPQHF
DNA: TGCGCCAGCAGCTTGGAGGGGGGGAAGAATCAGCCCCAGCATTTT

size: -
J: TRBJ2-4
D: -
V: TRBV15
CDR3: CATSRDPGNIQYF
DNA: TGTGCCACCAGCAGAGATCCCGGGAACATTCAGTACTTC

size: -
J: TRBJ1-1
D: -
V: TRBV5-5
CDR3: CASSFITAEAFF
DNA: TGTGCCAGCAGCTTCATTACGGCTGAAGCTTTCTTT

size: -
J: TRBJ2-3
D: TRBD2
V: TRBV9
CDR3: CASSVLAGRTDTQYF
DNA: TGTGCCAGCAGCGTATTAGCGGGGAGGACAGATACGCAGTATTTT

size: few
J: TRBJ1-4
D: -
V: TRBV5-5
CDR3: CASSWGGGATNEKLFF
DNA: TGTGCCAGCAGCTGGGGCGGAGGGGCAACTAATGAAAAACTGTTTTTT

size: -
J: TRBJ1-1
D: TRBD1
V: TRBV28
CDR3: CASSLTGGAGSEAFF
DNA: TGTGCCAGCAGTTTAACAGGGGGCGCAGGGTCTGAAGCTTTCTTT

size: -
J: TRBJ2-7
D: TRBD2
V: TRBV28
CDR3: CASKKMGGGGAYEQYF
DNA: TGTGCCAGCAAAAAGATGGGGGGGGGTGGCGCGTACGAGCAGTACTTC

size: few
J: TRBJ1-1
D: TRBD1
V: TRBV27
CDR3: CASRPLQGYTEAFF
DNA: TGTGCCAGCAGACCCCTACAGGGGTACACTGAAGCTTTCTTT

size: -
J: TRBJ2-7
D: -
V: TRBV12-5
CDR3: CASGLDRMSGQYF
DNA: TGTGCTAGTGGTTTGGACAGGATGTCTGGGCAGTACTTC

size: once
J: TRBJ2-5
D: -
V: TRBV10-2
CDR3: CSSASQETQYF
DNA: TGCTCGAGTGCGTCGCAAGAGACCCAGTACTTC

size: -
J: TRBJ2-2
D: TRBD1
V: TRBV15
CDR3: CATSRAGGSNTGELFF
DNA: TGTGCCACCAGCAGGGCAGGGGGCTCCAACACCGGGGAGCTGTTTTTT

size: -
J: TRBJ1-2
D: TRBD1
V: TRBV9
CDR3: CASSGQGGGYGYTF
DNA: TGTGCCAGCAGCGGACAGGGAGGAGGGTATGGCTACACCTTC

size: few
J: TRBJ1-2
D: TRBD1
V: TRBV7-9
CDR3: CASSLQGDIYGYTF
DNA: TGTGCCAGCAGCTTACAGGGGGACATCTATGGCTACACCTTC

size: -
J: TRBJ1-2
D: -
V: TRBV7-2
CDR3: CASSLNRADSGYGYTF
DNA: TGTGCCAGCAGCTTAAACAGGGCCGACTCGGGATATGGCTACACCTTC

size: -
J: TRBJ1-1
D: -
V: TRBV6-5
CDR3: CASSYSEGETEAFF
DNA: TGTGCCAGCAGTTACTCAGAGGGCGAGACTGAAGCTTTCTTT

size: once
J: TRBJ1-2
D: -
V: TRBV4-1
CDR3: CASSQVPLGSYGYTF
DNA: TGCGCCAGCAGCCAAGTCCCGCTGGGCAGCTATGGCTACACCTTC

size: -
J: TRBJ1-1
D: -
V: TRBV29-1
CDR3: CSVEDTRWSEAFF
DNA: TGCAGCGTTGAAGATACTCGATGGAGCGAAGCTTTCTTT

size: few
J: TRBJ1-1
D: TRBD1
V: TRBV5-1
CDR3: CASSPGTGRRDEAFF
DNA: TGCGCCAGCAGCCCCGGGACAGGGAGAAGAGATGAAGCTTTCTTT

size: many
J: TRBJ1-1
D: -
V: TRBV5-1
CDR3: CASIQGAWITEAFF
DNA: TGCGCCAGTATCCAGGGCGCGTGGATTACTGAAGCTTTCTTT

size: -
J: TRBJ1-5
D: -
V: TRBV18
CDR3: CASSPGDFNQPQHF
DNA: TGTGCCAGCTCACCGGGGGACTTCAATCAGCCCCAGCATTTT

size: -
J: TRBJ2-3
D: TRBD1
V: TRBV6-1
CDR3: CASRLTGGDTQYF
DNA: TGTGCCAGCAGACTCACAGGGGGAGATACGCAGTATTTT